Each of the 2 T cell receptor beta chains below was sequenced from the same sample in a study of blood T cell repertoires in COVID-19. Profiling relied on immunoSEQ multiplex PCR, and the TCRdb table lists in-frame clones only, not all of them. Here the sample spans under 65,000 clones, 73% being singletons. The sample taken for sequencing was peripheral blood. The receptors here all came from a woman aged 70-85 years with acute or convalescent COVID-19.

V and J are TRBV5-8 and TRBJ2-1; 7 bases map to TRBD1. There are 16 residues in the CDR3. Germline lookup yields CDR1 SGHTS and CDR2 YDEGEE. V shed 0 bases and J 3 bases; nucleotides not matched to a gene: 6. This CDR3 is CASSLGTGVGYNEQFF. The CDR3 DNA is TGTGCCAGCAGCTTGGGTACAGGGGTAGGCTACAATGAGCAGTTCTTC.

This clone is a singleton in its sample. This sequence joins TRBV7-2 and TRBJ1-5; D is perhaps TRBD1 (6 bases). From germline, CDR1 is SGHTA and CDR2 FQGNSA. The CDR3 has 16 residues. V lost 2 bases, J lost 0 bases, and 11 bases lay in between. The CDR3 region has the DNA TGTGCCAGCAGCTTATCTACAGGGAATAGCAATCAGCCCCAGCATTTT. Translated, it gives CASSLSTGNSNQPQHF.